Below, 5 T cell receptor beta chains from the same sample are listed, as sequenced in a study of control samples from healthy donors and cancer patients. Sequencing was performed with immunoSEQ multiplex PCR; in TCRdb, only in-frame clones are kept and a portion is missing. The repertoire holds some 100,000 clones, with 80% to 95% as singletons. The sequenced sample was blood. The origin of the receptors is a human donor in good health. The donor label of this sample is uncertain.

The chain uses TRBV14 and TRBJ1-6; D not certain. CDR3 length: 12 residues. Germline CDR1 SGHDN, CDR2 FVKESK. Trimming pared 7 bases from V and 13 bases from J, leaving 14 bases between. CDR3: CASIPRSGPLHF. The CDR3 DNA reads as TGTGCCAGCATCCCGCGCTCTGGTCCCCTCCACTTT.

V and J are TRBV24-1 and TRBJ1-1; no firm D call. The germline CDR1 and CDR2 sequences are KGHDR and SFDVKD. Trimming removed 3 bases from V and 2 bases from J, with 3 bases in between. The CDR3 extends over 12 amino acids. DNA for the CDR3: TGTGCCACCAGTGATCTTAACACTGAAGCTTTCTTT. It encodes CATSDLNTEAFF.

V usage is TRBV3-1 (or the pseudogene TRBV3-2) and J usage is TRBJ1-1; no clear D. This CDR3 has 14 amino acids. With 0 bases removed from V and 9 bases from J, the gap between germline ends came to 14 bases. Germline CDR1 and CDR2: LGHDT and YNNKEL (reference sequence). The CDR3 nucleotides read TGTGCCAGCAGCCAAGAGTATCGGGGAACCAAAGCTTTCTTT. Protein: CASSQEYRGTKAFF.

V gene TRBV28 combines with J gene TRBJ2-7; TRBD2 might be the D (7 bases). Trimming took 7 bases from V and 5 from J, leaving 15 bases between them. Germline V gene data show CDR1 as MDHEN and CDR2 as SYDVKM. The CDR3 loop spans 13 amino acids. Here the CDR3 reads CASKQGGVNEQYF. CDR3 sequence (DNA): TGTGCCAGCAAACAGGGAGGGGTCAACGAGCAGTACTTC.

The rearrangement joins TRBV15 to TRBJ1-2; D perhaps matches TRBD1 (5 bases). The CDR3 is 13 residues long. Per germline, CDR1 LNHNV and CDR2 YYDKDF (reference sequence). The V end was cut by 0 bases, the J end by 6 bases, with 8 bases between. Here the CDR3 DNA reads TGTGCCACCAGCAGAGAGGCAGGGAATGGCTACACCTTC. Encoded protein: CATSREAGNGYTF.